This TCR beta chain comes out of a study of PD-1 blockade in classical Hodgkin lymphoma. Study-level information: Patients were administered nivolumab (3 mg/kg intravenously) every 2 weeks.

V was pared by 3 bases and J by 3 bases, with 6 bases between. Germline loops: CDR1 SQVTM, CDR2 ANQGSEA. The CDR3 contains 11 residues. Sequencing used immunoSEQ multiplex PCR; TCRdb keeps in-frame clones, though not all of them. This table has over 85,000 clones, 85% to 95% appearing once. In the case of this clone: What it binds is not known.

Stated time point: cycle 4 day 1 (C4D1), after five to seven weeks of nivolumab. All patients relapsed after autologous stem cell transplantation, and brentuximab vedotin exposure varied. Whole-study results and caveats: Nivolumab starters within 1 year of ASCT were excluded. For complete responders, baseline diversity was comparable to that of newly diagnosed patients.

The input for sequencing was peripheral blood mononuclear cells (PBMCs), taken before the fourth cycle of nivolumab. This clonotype originated in a human donor with classical Hodgkin lymphoma. This sequence joins TRBV29-1 and TRBJ2-7; no clear D gene. As DNA, the CDR3 is TGCAGCGTTGAGACGGGCTACGAGCAGTACTTC. The encoded protein is CSVETGYEQYF.